The clone carrying this TCR beta chain was seen a few times. V shed 2 bases and J shed 9 bases, with 11 bases lying between them. CDR3 length: 13 residues. The data were taken from a study of blood T cells in healthy people across ages. With a J-beta primer mix and a sample-barcoded 5' primer, a second PCR ran 7 to 11 cycles. TCRdb used MiXCR to reprocess the 5' RACE reads, holding one entry per CDR3 protein. The sample holds some 1 million distinct CDR3 sequences, over 35% seen once. V gene TRBV12-3 or TRBV12-4 combines with J gene TRBJ2-1; D is perhaps TRBD2 (5 bases). The sample taken for sequencing was blood. The sequence came from a woman in her sixties in good health. CDR3 DNA: TGTGCCAGCAGTTTAAGGAGGTCGGGTGAGCAGTTCTTC. Translated: CASSLRRSGEQFF.